The T cell receptor (beta chain) under discussion was sequenced for a study of CD8 T cells in Susac syndrome. RNA, at about 0.45 to 1 ug, was reverse transcribed with random hexamers. The immunoSEQ assay covered 54 Vbeta and 13 Jbeta segments for CDR3. A single record per CDR3 protein comes from TCRdb applying MiXCR to the immunoSEQ multiplex PCR reads. The sample yields around 150,000 distinct CDR3 sequences, approximately 93% seen once. Negative magnetic isolation gave CD8+ and CD4+ cells; FACS enriched CD8+ TEMRA. For this clonotype: No antigen is known for it.

Findings of the study overall: The study conceded that its TCR sequencing and HLA analysis involved relatively few individuals.

The V end lost 7 bases, the J end lost 8 bases, and 15 bases lay between the germline ends. Germline CDR1 and CDR2: SGDLS and YYNGEE. The CDR3 is 12 amino acids. Sequencing used CD4+ T cells from PBMCs. This chain connects TRBV9 to TRBJ1-2; D gene unclear. This TCR came from a human donor with multiple sclerosis. The CDR3 reads CASSKAYGGYTF. CDR3 coding DNA: TGTGCCAGCTCTAAGGCCTATGGGGGCTACACCTTC. The variable domain in full, with the rest retrieved from reference TRBV9 and TRBJ1-2, is DSGVTQTPKHLITATGQRVTLRCSPRSGDLSVYWYQQSLDQGLQFLIQYYNGEERAKGNILERFSAQQFPDLHSELNLSSLELGDSALYFCASSKAYGGYTFGSGTRLTVV.